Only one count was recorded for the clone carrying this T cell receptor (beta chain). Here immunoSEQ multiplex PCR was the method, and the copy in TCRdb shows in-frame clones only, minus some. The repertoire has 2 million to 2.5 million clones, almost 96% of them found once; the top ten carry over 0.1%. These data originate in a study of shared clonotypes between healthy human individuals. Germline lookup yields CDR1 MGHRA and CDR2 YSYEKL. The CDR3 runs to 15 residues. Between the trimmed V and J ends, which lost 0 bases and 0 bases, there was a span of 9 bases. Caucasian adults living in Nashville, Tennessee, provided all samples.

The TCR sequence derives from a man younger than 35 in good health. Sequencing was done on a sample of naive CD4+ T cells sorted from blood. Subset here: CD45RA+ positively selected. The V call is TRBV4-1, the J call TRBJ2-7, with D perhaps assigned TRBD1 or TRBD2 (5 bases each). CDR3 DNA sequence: TGCGCCAGCAGCCAAGATTGGGACGACTCCTACGAGCAGTACTTC. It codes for CASSQDWDDSYEQYF.